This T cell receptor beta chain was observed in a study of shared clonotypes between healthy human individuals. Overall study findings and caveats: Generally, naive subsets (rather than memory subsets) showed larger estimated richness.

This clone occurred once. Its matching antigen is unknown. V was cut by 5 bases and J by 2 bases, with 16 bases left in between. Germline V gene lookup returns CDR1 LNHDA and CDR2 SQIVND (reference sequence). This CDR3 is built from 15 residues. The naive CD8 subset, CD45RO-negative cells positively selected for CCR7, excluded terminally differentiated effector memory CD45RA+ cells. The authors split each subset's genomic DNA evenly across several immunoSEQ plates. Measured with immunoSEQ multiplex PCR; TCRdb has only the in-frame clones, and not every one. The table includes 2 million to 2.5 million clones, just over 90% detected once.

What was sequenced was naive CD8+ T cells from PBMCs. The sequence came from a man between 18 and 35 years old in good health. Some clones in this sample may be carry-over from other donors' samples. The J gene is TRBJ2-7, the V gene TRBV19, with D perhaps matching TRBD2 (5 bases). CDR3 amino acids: CASSQVGMGAYEQYF. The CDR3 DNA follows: TGTGCCAGTAGTCAAGTAGGGATGGGAGCCTACGAGCAGTACTTC.